The next 27 T cell receptor beta chains were all read from a single sample in a study of blood T cell repertoires in COVID-19. Using immunoSEQ multiplex PCR, the repertoire was profiled, and TCRdb retains in-frame clones only, with some absent. The top ten clones hold about 3% of a sample with roughly 250,000 clones, around 89% of them seen once. Sequencing input: PBMCs or T cells enriched from blood (not recorded which). These receptor sequences come from a woman between 45 and 65 years old who had recovered from COVID-19.

The chain uses TRBV6-5 and TRBJ2-6; D perhaps matches TRBD2 (5 bases). The V gene's germline CDR1 is MNHEY and CDR2 SVGAGI. The CDR3 extends over 16 amino acids. V lost 2 bases and J 0 bases, leaving 8 bases between the germline ends. CDR3 coding DNA: TGTGCCAGCAGTTACCGGGCGGGCTCTGGGGCCAACGTCCTGACTTTC. This encodes CASSYRAGSGANVLTF.

The chain employs TRBV29-1 and TRBJ1-5; tentatively, D is TRBD1 (5 bases). The germline gives CDR1 SQVTM, CDR2 ANQGSEA. This CDR3 contains 13 residues. The V gene lost 4 bases and the J gene lost 4 bases, with 11 bases spanning the gap. CDR3 nucleotide sequence: TGCAGCGTTGTCGCGTCAGGGAATCAGCCCCAGCATTTT. Protein: CSVVASGNQPQHF.

This chain links TRBV24-1 with TRBJ2-1; weak D call: TRBD2 (6 bases). CDR1 KGHDR and CDR2 SFDVKD come from the germline V gene. This CDR3 region has 13 residues. V was cut by 7 bases and J by 5 bases, with 11 bases left in between. For the CDR3, the DNA is TGTGCCACCAGCCTTGGCGGGAACAATGAGCAGTTCTTC. The encoded protein is CATSLGGNNEQFF.

This clone was recorded only once. CDR3 nucleotides: TGTGCCAGTAGTGAGACAGGGCACTATGGCTACACCTTC. Residues: CASSETGHYGYTF. The chain combines TRBV19 with TRBJ1-2; 7 positions agree with TRBD1. Trimming removed 5 bases from V and 3 bases from J; junction bases left unmatched: 3. In germline, CDR1 is LNHDA, CDR2 SQIVND (reference sequence). The CDR3 has 13 residues.

This rearrangement joins TRBV7-2 to TRBJ2-4, with D possibly matching TRBD1 (5 bases). The CDR3 totals 15 residues. Trimming cost V 5 bases and J 0 bases, with 11 bases left between them. Germline loops: CDR1 SGHTA, CDR2 FQGNSA. The CDR3 DNA follows: TGTGCCAGCAGCCTACAGGAACTAGCCAAAAACATTCAGTACTTC. Its translation: CASSLQELAKNIQYF.

The rearrangement joins TRBV7-9 to TRBJ2-5, with D possibly being TRBD1 (5 bases). The CDR3 spans 14 residues. V lost 5 bases and J 2 bases, leaving 12 bases between the germline ends. The germline CDR1 and CDR2 sequences are SEHNR and FQNEAQ (reference sequence). The CDR3 loop reads CASSTPAGQETQYF. CDR3 nucleotide sequence: TGTGCCAGCAGCACCCCTGCAGGGCAAGAGACCCAGTACTTC.

The chain links TRBV30 to TRBJ1-4; TRBD1 agrees at 9 bases. Unmatched junction bases numbered 6, after V lost 2 bases and J lost 5 bases. Per germline, CDR1 GTSNPN and CDR2 SVGIG (reference sequence). This CDR3 region has 15 residues. CDR3 protein: CAWSQGTGKNEKLFF. The DNA for the CDR3 is TGTGCCTGGAGTCAGGGGACAGGGAAGAATGAAAAACTGTTTTTT.

This clone was found a few times. The chain links TRBV4-1 to TRBJ2-7; possibly TRBD2 for D (6 bases). V was cut by 4 bases and J by 5 bases, with 15 bases left in between. Germline lookup yields CDR1 MGHRA and CDR2 YSYEKL. The CDR3 totals 14 residues. The DNA for the CDR3 is TGCGCCAGCAGCCCCCGGGACTCGTCTAACGAGCAGTACTTC. Protein: CASSPRDSSNEQYF.

Turning to this clone: Other DNA sequences in the sample encode the same CDR3. V usage is TRBV5-4 and J usage is TRBJ2-2, with 8 bases identical to TRBD2. Unmatched junction bases numbered 2, after V lost 0 bases and J lost 1 base. CDR1 is SGHNT, CDR2 YYREEE, per germline (reference sequence). This CDR3 region has 16 residues. CDR3 in amino acids: CASSLGLAGNTGELFF. The DNA of the CDR3 is TGTGCCAGCAGCTTGGGTCTAGCGGGGAACACCGGGGAGCTGTTTTTT.

CDR3 region: CASSQDLGTSGRNNEQFF. The CDR3 bases are TGCGCCAGCAGCCAAGATTTAGGGACTAGCGGGAGGAACAATGAGCAGTTCTTC. The chain employs TRBV4-3 and TRBJ2-1; TRBD2 matches at 15 bases. V lost 0 bases to trimming and J lost 5 bases; unmatched junction nucleotides: 5. This CDR3 comprises 18 residues. From germline, CDR1 is LGHNA and CDR2 YSLEER.

The chain carries TRBV2 and TRBJ1-2, with D hard to call. This CDR3 comprises 13 residues. Germline assignment: CDR1 SNHLY and CDR2 FYNNEI. Trimming removed 8 bases at V and 0 bases at J, with 10 bases between. In nucleotides, the CDR3 is TGTGCCAGCCGATCGGGGTCTAACTATGGCTACACCTTC. This sequence encodes CASRSGSNYGYTF.

V usage is TRBV5-1 and J usage is TRBJ2-3; 8 bases are shared with TRBD2. V shed 2 bases, J shed 2 bases, and the junction held 7 bases outside the gene matches. Germline CDR1 and CDR2: SGHRS and YFSETQ. The CDR3 has 16 amino acids. CDR3 sequence: CASSFGRLAHTDTQYF. CDR3 sequence (DNA): TGCGCCAGCAGCTTTGGCAGACTAGCGCACACAGATACGCAGTATTTT.

The chain links TRBV6-1 to TRBJ1-5; unclear D gene. CDR3 length equals 15 residues. Germline V lookup: CDR1 MNHNS, CDR2 SASEGT. Trimming pared 6 bases from V and 0 bases from J, leaving 12 bases between. DNA for the CDR3: TGTGCCAGCAGACCCGGGGTGCTTAGCAATCAGCCCCAGCATTTT. This encodes CASRPGVLSNQPQHF.

The chain has TRBV5-5 and TRBJ1-4; 7 bases agree with TRBD1. Germline trimming cut 4 bases from V and 4 bases from J; bases unmatched to any gene: 19. CDR3 size: 19 residues. Germline-derived CDR1 and CDR2 are SGHKS and YYEKEE (reference sequence). CDR3 sequence: CASSVRIPLTGDLNEKLFF. For the CDR3, the DNA is TGTGCCAGCAGCGTTCGAATACCCTTAACAGGGGACCTTAATGAAAAACTGTTTTTT.

This clone has only one observation. The rearrangement uses TRBV29-1 and TRBJ2-5; 9 bases are a match to TRBD1. CDR1 is SQVTM, CDR2 ANQGSEA, per germline. The CDR3 consists of 14 residues. Unmatched junction bases numbered 8, after V lost 5 bases and J lost 4 bases. In DNA, the CDR3 is TGCAGCGTTACAGAGGGACAGGGAGGAGAGACCCAGTACTTC. Translated, it gives CSVTEGQGGETQYF. Filled out from reference TRBV29-1 and TRBJ2-5, the complete variable domain reads SAVISQKPSRDICQRGTSLTIQCQVDSQVTMMFWYRQQPGQSLTLIATANQGSEATYESGFVIDKFPISRPNLTFSTLTVSNMSPEDSSIYLCSVTEGQGGETQYFGPGTRLLVL.

The chain joins TRBV19 to TRBJ1-1, with a possible D match to TRBD1 (5 bases). Germline CDR1 is LNHDA and CDR2 is SQIVND (reference sequence). The CDR3 spans 15 residues. Trimming pared 5 bases from V and 4 bases from J, leaving 17 bases between. The CDR3 is CASSDLSGYGTEAFF. In DNA form, the CDR3 reads TGTGCCAGTAGTGATTTGTCAGGGTACGGCACTGAAGCTTTCTTT.

The chain has TRBV25-1 and TRBJ2-1; TRBD2 might be the D (5 bases). This CDR3 is built from 14 residues. Germline loops: CDR1 MGHDK, CDR2 SYGVNS. V was cut by 8 bases and J by 4 bases, with 15 bases left in between. The CDR3, as DNA: TGTGCCAGCTCTCGAACGGGGAAATACAATGAGCAGTTCTTC. Translation gives CASSRTGKYNEQFF.

V and J are TRBV10-3 and TRBJ2-2, with D maybe TRBD2 (5 bases). The CDR3 spans 15 residues. Deletions cut 3 bases from V and 4 bases from J, with 12 bases between. In germline, CDR1 is ENHRY, CDR2 SYGVKD. The CDR3 protein is CAISEGGWGTGELFF. The CDR3 bases are TGTGCCATCAGTGAAGGCGGGTGGGGCACCGGGGAGCTGTTTTTT.

The gene calls are TRBV28 and TRBJ2-5; a weak D match, TRBD2 (6 bases). Trimming cost V 5 bases and J 1 base, with 11 bases left between them. The germline gives CDR1 MDHEN, CDR2 SYDVKM. The CDR3 is made up of 14 amino acids. For the CDR3, the DNA is TGTGCCAGCAGTCCTCGGAGGGGCCAAGAGACCCAGTACTTC. Translating it yields CASSPRRGQETQYF.

The V call is TRBV5-1, the J call TRBJ2-1; TRBD1 matches at 11 bases. V was pared by 0 bases and J by 9 bases, with 5 bases of the junction left unmatched. Germline CDR1 reads SGHRS; CDR2 reads YFSETQ. The CDR3 is made up of 15 amino acids. CDR3 sequence reads: CASSLEDRGRTEQFF. The DNA for the CDR3 is TGCGCCAGCAGCTTGGAGGACAGGGGGCGGACTGAGCAGTTCTTC.

The rearrangement links TRBV6-2 or TRBV6-3 to TRBJ1-1, with D maybe TRBD1 (5 bases). Trimming stripped 6 bases from V and 11 bases from J, with 16 bases between. CDR3 size: 12 residues. Germline CDR1 reads MNHEY; CDR2 reads SVGEGT. The CDR3 is CASSPRQSLAFF. DNA for the CDR3: TGTGCCAGCAGCCCACGACAGTCTCTCGCTTTCTTT.

This clone has a single count. The chain has TRBV19 and TRBJ1-6, with D uncertain. The CDR3 has 15 amino acids. CDR1 and CDR2 from the germline V gene are LNHDA and SQIVND (reference sequence). Trimming left V 6 bases short and J 7 bases short, with 16 bases between. CDR3 residues: CASRENSIANSPLHF. The CDR3 nucleotides are TGTGCCAGTAGGGAAAACAGTATAGCGAATTCACCCCTCCACTTT.

The chain couples TRBV28 to TRBJ2-2; no definite D call. The CDR3 has 13 amino acids. Trimming took off 1 base at V and 7 bases at J, with 7 bases between the two ends. Germline V gene lookup returns CDR1 MDHEN and CDR2 SYDVKM. The CDR3 DNA follows: TGTGCCAGCAGTTTATACCGCGGCGGGGAGCTGTTTTTT. Protein sequence: CASSLYRGGELFF.

The chain carries TRBV28 and TRBJ2-3; D call uncertain. Deletions cut 7 bases from V and 0 bases from J, with 5 bases between. Per the germline V gene, CDR1 is MDHEN and CDR2 is SYDVKM. The CDR3 spans 12 residues. This CDR3 is CASTTSTDTQYF. The CDR3, as DNA: TGTGCCAGCACCACTAGCACAGATACGCAGTATTTT. Complete variable domain (other parts from reference TRBV28 and TRBJ2-3): DVKVTQSSRYLVKRTGEKVFLECVQDMDHENMFWYRQDPGLGLRLIYFSYDVKMKEKGDIPEGYSVSREKKERFSLILESASTNQTSMYLCASTTSTDTQYFGPGTRLTVL.

The chain couples TRBV14 to TRBJ1-6; D gene uncertain. CDR3 size: 14 residues. The germline CDR1 and CDR2 sequences are SGHDN and FVKESK. Trimming cost V 3 bases and J 3 bases, with 6 bases left between them. In DNA form, the CDR3 reads TGTGCCAGCAGCCAGAACTTCTATAATTCACCCCTCCACTTT. The encoded protein is CASSQNFYNSPLHF. The complete variable domain, with remaining parts taken from reference TRBV14 and TRBJ1-6, reads EAGVTQFPSHSVIEKGQTVTLRCDPISGHDNLYWYRRVMGKEIKFLLHFVKESKQDESGMPNNRFLAERTGGTYSTLKVQPAELEDSGVYFCASSQNFYNSPLHFGNGTRLTVT.

V is TRBV5-1 and J is TRBJ2-1; D gene unclear. The CDR3 is made up of 14 amino acids. Germline CDR1 SGHRS, CDR2 YFSETQ. With 0 bases removed from V and 5 bases from J, the gap between germline ends came to 9 bases. The CDR3 bases are TGCGCCAGCAGCTTGGTTCACCTAAACAATGAGCAGTTCTTC. It specifies CASSLVHLNNEQFF.

The J gene is TRBJ1-5, the V gene TRBV19; 11 nucleotides align to TRBD1. This CDR3 has 12 amino acids. CDR1 LNHDA and CDR2 SQIVND come from the germline V gene (reference sequence). The V gene end was trimmed by 9 bases and the J gene end by 7 bases; junction bases not matched to a gene: 2. CDR3 residues: CASGQGAQPQHF. The CDR3 DNA follows: TGTGCCAGCGGACAGGGGGCACAGCCCCAGCATTTT.